A selection of T cell receptor beta chains follows, all from one sample in a study of T cells in Graves' hyperthyroidism and ophthalmopathy. TCRdb re-called the multiplex PCR reads through MiXCR, storing one row per CDR3 protein. Here the sample spans around 400,000 distinct CDR3 sequences, about 13% being singletons. The sequenced sample consisted of blood. The receptors come from a woman between 18 and 29 years old with Graves' hyperthyroidism. CDR3s include the opening cysteine and the closing phenylalanine or tryptophan. Each record gives: D gene, V gene, CDR3 protein. The D gene is left open where the match is weak.

D: TRBD1; V: TRBV20-1; CDR3: CSARDSAVGAFF
D: .; V: TRBV7-7; CDR3: CASSLSFEGEQYF
D: .; V: TRBV29-1; CDR3: CSVASLSSYEQYF
D: .; V: TRBV6-1; CDR3: CASSANQPQHF
D: TRBD2; V: TRBV24-1; CDR3: CATSDDGTRVFF
D: .; V: TRBV2; CDR3: CASSPGDSTEAFF
D: .; V: TRBV19; CDR3: CASSIGGSTPYGYTF
D: .; V: TRBV20-1; CDR3: CSAPSAGGKKNYGYTF
D: .; V: TRBV19; CDR3: CASSIAGGGSYEQYF
D: TRBD2; V: TRBV15; CDR3: CATSRMTSGMIQETQYF
D: .; V: TRBV28; CDR3: CASRRGEYYQPQHF
D: .; V: TRBV6-2/TRBV6-3; CDR3: CASSRQDNEQFF
D: .; V: TRBV2; CDR3: CATGEGRGYGEQYF
D: .; V: TRBV25-1; CDR3: CASSEGTDTGELFF
D: .; V: TRBV4-1; CDR3: CASSQSHGGHLNTEAFF
D: TRBD1; V: TRBV28; CDR3: CASTPQGNYGYTF
D: .; V: TRBV6-1; CDR3: CASSEWEGLRHGYTF
D: .; V: TRBV7-9; CDR3: CASSRGSDEQFF
D: .; V: TRBV24-1; CDR3: CATSDPGHGYTF
D: TRBD2; V: TRBV28; CDR3: CASSLWGGGRPGELFF
D: .; V: TRBV6-2/TRBV6-3; CDR3: CASSSAGGRTDTQYF
D: TRBD2; V: TRBV7-8; CDR3: CASSFLAGGVRETQYF
D: TRBD1; V: TRBV6-1; CDR3: CASRRATGANTEAFF
D: .; V: TRBV7-8; CDR3: CASSLHRGGTKNIQYF
D: TRBD1; V: TRBV6-2/TRBV6-3; CDR3: CASSPTGTDAGELFF
D: .; V: TRBV7-9; CDR3: CASVLGSAEGNTIYF
D: .; V: TRBV27; CDR3: CASKGQGAAEAFF
D: TRBD1; V: TRBV4-3; CDR3: CASSQDPTGDYGYTF
D: TRBD1; V: TRBV6-2/TRBV6-3; CDR3: CASKGRTGRWGTQYF
D: .; V: TRBV18; CDR3: CASSLEGGTNVGYNEQYF
D: .; V: TRBV6-1; CDR3: CACYPGPGELFF
D: TRBD1; V: TRBV2; CDR3: CASSWPRDRGGYEQYF
D: TRBD1; V: TRBV7-2; CDR3: CASSSRTGGSYNEQFF
D: .; V: TRBV7-9; CDR3: CASSLVRGTDTQYF
D: .; V: TRBV19; CDR3: CASSITGFNEQYF
D: TRBD1; V: TRBV7-3; CDR3: CASSLTVQQGTEAFF
D: .; V: TRBV5-1; CDR3: CASSPTTGGNQPQHF
D: .; V: TRBV20-1; CDR3: CTAGGGSYGYTF
D: TRBD1; V: TRBV29-1; CDR3: CSGGDRGQVEKLFF
D: .; V: TRBV20-1; CDR3: CSAGDAAASSPDEQFF
D: .; V: TRBV4-1; CDR3: CASSQLHRAVNTEAFF
D: .; V: TRBV18; CDR3: CASSPGIEQFF
D: TRBD1; V: TRBV7-2; CDR3: CASSAGQDQPQHF
D: .; V: TRBV2; CDR3: CASSDEGFSNQPQHF
D: TRBD1; V: TRBV19; CDR3: CASRQGDTEAFF
D: .; V: TRBV2; CDR3: CASSVEGGIYEQYF
D: TRBD2; V: TRBV3-1; CDR3: CASSRGTSGGVSYEQYF